Below, one T cell receptor (beta chain) is given with its context. The antigen remains undetermined. The germline CDR1 and CDR2 sequences are LNHDA and SQIVND (reference sequence). CDR3 length: 17 residues. J gave up 8 bases and V 0 bases, and 11 bases lay outside the gene matches. These data belong to a study of cytomegalovirus exposure and HLA in healthy donors. General observations from the study: What a later analysis showed was that several of the most significant clusters appeared linked to common viral pathogens. Most likely, a cluster of highly shared sequence variants arose as a sequencing artifact. Accounts indicate the classifier identified cytomegalovirus status with strong specificity and sensitivity. More clonal expansion characterized HLA-associated TCR beta chains than equally common others in a later analysis.

Primers: 60 Vbeta forward and 13 Jbeta reverse. Sequencing used immunoSEQ multiplex PCR; TCRdb keeps in-frame clones, though not all of them. The data show 150,000 to 200,000 clones, around four fifths seen once. The rearrangement uses TRBV19 and TRBJ2-1, with 9 bases matching TRBD2. Sequencing was done on a sample of PBMCs. The receptor was derived from a female donor in good health and CMV-seronegative. CDR3 bases: TGTGCCAGTAGTATAGATTACAGGGCGGGGGGGAATCATGAGCAGTTCTTC. Protein: CASSIDYRAGGNHEQFF.